This TCR beta chain stems from a study of T cells in Graves' hyperthyroidism and ophthalmopathy. What was amplified from RNA transcripts were TCR beta CDR3 regions. HTBI primers drove first-round RT-PCR of the TCR CDR3. TCRdb independently ran MiXCR on the multiplex PCR reads; one entry per CDR3 protein. Here the sample spans 550,000 to 600,000 distinct CDR3 sequences, 46% being singletons. This clonotype showed up many times. The CDR3 contains 13 residues. V shed 10 bases and J shed 2 bases, with 15 bases lying between them. CDR1 is MNHEY and CDR2 is SVGAGI in the germline V gene. Used for diagnoses were clinical symptoms, serum thyroxine and TRAb, thyroid ultrasound and orbital computed tomography.

Sequencing was done on a sample of peripheral blood or thyroid tissue (not recorded which). This chain links TRBV6-5 with TRBJ2-7; D may be TRBD2 (6 bases). This sequence originates from an adult woman with Graves' disease, either hyperthyroidism or ophthalmopathy (not recorded which). The CDR3 loop reads CATQNSGTYEQYF. For the CDR3, the DNA is TGTGCCACACAGAATAGCGGCACCTACGAGCAGTACTTC.